This TCR beta chain is from a study of shared clonotypes between healthy human individuals. CDR3 length: 15 amino acids. Per the germline V gene, CDR1 is LNHDA and CDR2 is SQIVND (reference sequence). Trimming removed 8 bases at V and 6 bases at J, with 19 bases between. Sequenced by immunoSEQ multiplex PCR; TCRdb stores in-frame clones only, minus some. Of more than 200,000 clones listed, just over 65% were seen once; the top ten hold approximately 10%. The V gene is TRBV19, the J gene TRBJ2-2; possibly TRBD1 for D (6 bases). Sample: memory CD4+ T cells sorted from blood. The sample's subset: CD45RA-negative fraction. This receptor was identified in a man in his thirties or forties in good health. CDR3 bases: TGTGCCAGTGGGGCCCTGGACAGACCGCCCGGGGAGCTGTTTTTT. Its translation: CASGALDRPPGELFF.